This TCR beta chain was recovered during a study of Graves' ophthalmopathy and Graves' hyperthyroidism. CDR3 length: 16 residues. Germline trimming cut 10 bases from V and 4 bases from J; bases unmatched to any gene: 10. Germline lookup yields CDR1 LNHDA and CDR2 SQIVND (reference sequence). RNA transcripts were the source from which TCR beta CDR3 regions were amplified. Second-round multiplex PCR came after first-round RT-PCR with HTBI primers. Via MiXCR, TCRdb re-called the multiplex PCR reads, giving one row per CDR3 protein. The sample lists around 400,000 distinct CDR3 sequences, more than 20% occurring once. This clonotype was observed many times.

V gene TRBV19 combines with J gene TRBJ2-2; 12 bases are a match to TRBD2. This TCR was recovered from a woman aged 18-29 years with stable Graves' hyperthyroidism. Input material: peripheral blood. DNA of the CDR3: TGTGCCACCCTTGGGACTAGCGGGCGTATCACCGGGGAGCTGTTTTTT. Translation gives CATLGTSGRITGELFF. Full variable domain (rest looked up from reference TRBV19 and TRBJ2-2): DGGITQSPKYLFRKEGQNVTLSCEQNLNHDAMYWYRQDPGQGLRLIYYSQIVNDFQKGDIAEGYSVSREKKESFPLTVTSAQKNPTAFYLCATLGTSGRITGELFFGEGSRLTVL.